Following are 23 T cell receptor beta chains from one sample sequenced in a study of blood T cell repertoires in COVID-19. Some clones are missing from TCRdb's copy, which holds only in-frame ones; the method was immunoSEQ multiplex PCR. The data hold over 95,000 clones, with 85% observed a single time. Source material: peripheral blood. The receptors stem from a man aged 35 to 55 with acute or convalescent COVID-19.

The J gene is TRBJ2-7, the V gene TRBV27, with D perhaps TRBD2 (7 bases). Germline V lookup: CDR1 MNHEY, CDR2 SMNVEV (reference sequence). V was pared by 3 bases and J by 6 bases, with 21 bases between. There are 16 residues in the CDR3. DNA for the CDR3: TGTGCCAGCAGTTTTTACCCACGGGGGGTAGGGGGCGAGCAGTACTTC. It is translated as CASSFYPRGVGGEQYF.

The table lists this clone with a few counts. The chain is built from TRBV2 and TRBJ1-5; D is possibly TRBD1 (6 bases). The V gene lost 4 bases and the J gene lost 6 bases, with 13 bases spanning the gap. The V gene's germline CDR1 is SNHLY and CDR2 FYNNEI. The CDR3 has 14 amino acids. CDR3: CASSALDRVQPQHF. DNA of the CDR3: TGTGCCAGCAGTGCCCTGGACAGAGTTCAGCCCCAGCATTTT.

This clone was found a few times. The rearrangement joins TRBV4-1 to TRBJ2-2; TRBD2 matches at 10 bases. Germline lookup yields CDR1 MGHRA and CDR2 YSYEKL. J gave up 5 bases and V 3 bases, and 9 bases lay outside the gene matches. This CDR3 is 17 amino acids long. This CDR3 reads CASSQRVAGGPTGELFF. The CDR3 nucleotides read TGCGCCAGCAGCCAGAGGGTAGCGGGGGGCCCGACCGGGGAGCTGTTTTTT.

The chain links TRBV7-9 to TRBJ2-5; D is perhaps TRBD2 (5 bases). Germline V gene sequence: CDR1 SEHNR, CDR2 FQNEAQ (reference sequence). The CDR3 runs to 13 residues. Trimming left V 5 bases short and J 4 bases short, with 11 bases between. The CDR3 spells CASSVDYGETQYF. The CDR3 DNA follows: TGTGCCAGCAGCGTCGACTACGGAGAGACCCAGTACTTC.

V gene TRBV7-9 combines with J gene TRBJ2-7; D perhaps matches TRBD2 (6 bases). Germline V gives CDR1 SEHNR, CDR2 FQNEAQ (reference sequence). The CDR3 covers 16 residues. V was trimmed by 6 bases and J by 0 bases, leaving 18 bases between them. The DNA of the CDR3 is TGTGCCAGCAGTCGCCTGAAGGAGGGGACCTCCTACGAGCAGTACTTC. Its protein is CASSRLKEGTSYEQYF.

This chain connects TRBV19 to TRBJ2-3; D is perhaps TRBD1 (6 bases). Germline V gene data show CDR1 as LNHDA and CDR2 as SQIVND (reference sequence). The V end lost 3 bases, the J end lost 6 bases, and 10 bases lay between the germline ends. The CDR3 spans 13 residues. The CDR3 sequence is CASSIGQLDTQYF. The CDR3 DNA is TGTGCCAGTAGTATCGGACAGTTGGATACGCAGTATTTT.

The sample holds a few counts of this clone. The chain has TRBV19 and TRBJ1-4; TRBD1 aligns across 7 bases. V trimming: 6 bases; J trimming: 8 bases; junction bases outside the gene matches: 15. The CDR3 spans 16 residues. CDR1 and CDR2 from the germline V gene are LNHDA and SQIVND (reference sequence). The DNA for the CDR3 is TGTGCCAGTAGCCCGGGAGGGGGACAGTCGGCGGAAAAACTGTTTTTT. Translating gives CASSPGGGQSAEKLFF.

The chain employs TRBV19 and TRBJ2-5, with 8 bases matching TRBD1. The ends lost 5 bases at V and 9 bases at J; junction bases unmatched: 5. Germline V lookup: CDR1 LNHDA, CDR2 SQIVND (reference sequence). The CDR3 has 12 amino acids. CDR3 amino acids: CASSPGQAPQYF. The CDR3 region has the DNA TGTGCCAGTAGTCCGGGACAGGCTCCCCAGTACTTC.

The chain uses TRBV5-1 and TRBJ2-1; the D gene is possibly TRBD1 (6 bases). The CDR3 runs to 14 residues. The V gene's germline CDR1 is SGHRS and CDR2 YFSETQ. V lost 1 base, J lost 7 bases, and 12 bases lay in between. The CDR3 sequence is CASSLTAGANEQFF. CDR3 sequence (DNA): TGCGCCAGCAGCTTGACCGCAGGGGCTAATGAGCAGTTCTTC.

The chain is built from TRBV10-3 and TRBJ2-7; D may be TRBD2 (6 bases). This CDR3 spans 18 amino acids. Germline CDR1 ENHRY, CDR2 SYGVKD. The V and J ends lost 4 bases and 1 base respectively, with 23 bases between them. The CDR3: CAISGGSGTQGLSYEQYF. The CDR3 nucleotides are TGTGCCATCAGTGGAGGGTCCGGGACTCAAGGCCTGTCCTACGAGCAGTACTTC.

The V call is TRBV3-1 (or the pseudogene TRBV3-2), the J call TRBJ1-2; 7 bases fit TRBD1. The CDR3 covers 14 residues. V shed 8 bases and J 3 bases; nucleotides not matched to a gene: 9. Germline CDR1 is LGHDT and CDR2 is YNNKEL (reference sequence). The CDR3 spells CASAGTDTDYGYTF. The DNA for the CDR3 is TGTGCCAGCGCCGGGACAGACACCGACTATGGCTACACCTTC.

V gene TRBV18 combines with J gene TRBJ2-1; D possibly corresponds to TRBD2 (6 bases). Germline lookup yields CDR1 KGHSH and CDR2 LQKENI. The germline V and J ends were trimmed by 5 bases and 3 bases, with 17 bases remaining between them. The CDR3 sequence is 16 residues long. CDR3 sequence (DNA): TGTGCCAGCTCATCCGGGGGTATGGGAAGCTACAATGAGCAGTTCTTC. Translated, it gives CASSSGGMGSYNEQFF.

V is TRBV7-2 and J is TRBJ2-1; D is possibly TRBD1 (6 bases). The ends were cut back, 5 bases at V and 5 bases at J, with 22 bases in the middle. CDR1 is SGHTA, CDR2 FQGNSA, per germline. The CDR3 runs 17 residues. This CDR3 is CASSPARGLGANNEQFF. DNA of the CDR3: TGTGCCAGCAGCCCCGCTAGGGGGTTGGGGGCTAACAATGAGCAGTTCTTC.

This chain links TRBV5-1 with TRBJ2-3; 8 bases line up with TRBD2. CDR1 SGHRS and CDR2 YFSETQ come from the germline V gene. CDR3 length: 13 residues. V shed 0 bases, J shed 9 bases, and the junction held 3 bases outside the gene matches. The CDR3: CASSLEGLGTQYF. In DNA form, the CDR3 reads TGCGCCAGCAGCTTGGAGGGACTAGGGACGCAGTATTTT.

The sample holds one count of this clone. The chain links TRBV27 to TRBJ2-3, with 7 nucleotides matching TRBD2. The germline V gene encodes CDR1 MNHEY and CDR2 SMNVEV (reference sequence). The V segment lost 7 bases and the J segment 0 bases; nucleotides outside the gene matches: 7. The CDR3 is 15 amino acids. The CDR3 is CASTFWGGSTDTQYF. CDR3 nucleotides: TGTGCCAGCACCTTTTGGGGGGGAAGCACAGATACGCAGTATTTT.

The V call is TRBV19, the J call TRBJ2-5; maybe TRBD1 (6 bases). The V and J ends lost 8 bases and 6 bases respectively, with 10 bases between them. CDR3 size: 11 residues. Germline-derived CDR1 and CDR2 are LNHDA and SQIVND (reference sequence). The CDR3 here is CASQQGQTQYF. In DNA form, the CDR3 reads TGTGCCAGTCAACAGGGACAGACCCAGTACTTC.

CDR3 protein: CASSSLGAGNYGYTF. CDR3 coding DNA: TGTGCCAGCAGTTCACTCGGAGCGGGGAACTATGGCTACACCTTC. The V call is TRBV27, the J call TRBJ1-2; D uncertain. The length of the CDR3 is 15 residues. CDR1 MNHEY and CDR2 SMNVEV come from the germline V gene (reference sequence). The germline V and J ends were trimmed by 4 bases and 2 bases, with 14 bases remaining between them.

The CDR3 DNA reads TGCGCCAGCAGCCAAGTCTCGGGATCTAGGAGCAATCAGCCCCAGCATTTT. Protein: CASSQVSGSRSNQPQHF. This rearrangement joins TRBV4-1 to TRBJ1-5; D call uncertain. CDR1 and CDR2 (germline): MGHRA, YSYEKL. The V gene lost 1 base and the J gene lost 1 base, with 14 bases spanning the gap. This CDR3 is built from 17 residues.

The chain couples TRBV19 to TRBJ1-6, with D possibly being TRBD1 (5 bases). Germline V gene sequence: CDR1 LNHDA, CDR2 SQIVND (reference sequence). The CDR3 is 13 residues long. The V gene lost 10 bases and the J gene lost 5 bases, with 12 bases spanning the gap. In DNA, the CDR3 is TGTGCCACCCAGGGATACGATAATTCACCCCTCCACTTT. Amino acid sequence: CATQGYDNSPLHF.

The gene calls are TRBV27 and TRBJ2-3; 13 positions agree with TRBD2. The ends lost 5 bases at V and 0 bases at J; junction bases unmatched: 17. This CDR3 is built from 21 residues. CDR1 and CDR2 from the germline V gene are MNHEY and SMNVEV (reference sequence). CDR3 in amino acids: CASSLKGITSGGVPSTDTQYF. The CDR3 coding sequence is TGTGCCAGCAGTCTTAAGGGGATTACTAGCGGGGGGGTGCCTAGCACAGATACGCAGTATTTT.

V is TRBV24-1 and J is TRBJ2-2; TRBD1 is a possible D gene (5 bases). The germline gives CDR1 KGHDR, CDR2 SFDVKD. The CDR3 has 16 amino acids. V was trimmed by 4 bases and J by 7 bases, leaving 18 bases between them. CDR3 nucleotide sequence: TGTGCCACCAGTGAGACGGCCCGGCAGGGCGGCGGGGAGCTGTTTTTT. Translating gives CATSETARQGGGELFF.

The chain is built from TRBV19 and TRBJ1-5; D perhaps matches TRBD1 (5 bases). V was cut by 5 bases and J by 0 bases, with 11 bases left in between. From germline, CDR1 is LNHDA and CDR2 SQIVND (reference sequence). The CDR3 contains 15 residues. The CDR3, as DNA: TGTGCCAGTAGTTGGACACTCTCTAGCAATCAGCCCCAGCATTTT. Protein: CASSWTLSSNQPQHF.

The V call is TRBV30, the J call TRBJ1-1; D is perhaps TRBD1 (5 bases). This CDR3 comprises 13 residues. Germline V gives CDR1 GTSNPN, CDR2 SVGIG (reference sequence). Trimming cost V 0 bases and J 3 bases, with 8 bases left between them. The CDR3 reads CAWSVWGDTEAFF. The CDR3 region has the DNA TGTGCCTGGAGTGTATGGGGGGACACTGAAGCTTTCTTT.